The 6 T cell receptor beta chains below come from one sample, sequenced in a study of cytomegalovirus exposure and HLA in healthy donors. PCR used 60 Vbeta primers and 13 Jbeta primers. TCRdb's table, derived via immunoSEQ multiplex PCR, lists solely in-frame clones and lacks some. The repertoire holds more than 150,000 clones, 84% seen once, with roughly 1.2% in the top ten. Sequencing input: PBMCs. These receptors all stem from a girl between 2 and 10 years old in good health and CMV-seropositive.

This chain connects TRBV19 to TRBJ2-7; possibly TRBD2 for D (7 bases). Trimming pared 4 bases from V and 12 bases from J, leaving 16 bases between. The CDR3 spans 12 residues. Per the germline V gene, CDR1 is LNHDA and CDR2 is SQIVND (reference sequence). CDR3 residues: CASSTNTGGSYF. The CDR3 DNA follows: TGTGCCAGTAGTACAAATACGGGGGGCTCGTACTTC. The full variable domain, in which reference TRBV19 and TRBJ2-7 provide the parts outside the CDR3, is DGGITQSPKYLFRKEGQNVTLSCEQNLNHDAMYWYRQDPGQGLRLIYYSQIVNDFQKGDIAEGYSVSREKKESFPLTVTSAQKNPTAFYLCASSTNTGGSYFGPGTRLTVT.

J is TRBJ1-1 and V is TRBV19; 7 bases match TRBD1. This CDR3 region has 13 residues. Germline lookup yields CDR1 LNHDA and CDR2 SQIVND (reference sequence). The V gene end was trimmed by 5 bases and the J gene end by 3 bases; junction bases not matched to a gene: 3. The CDR3 region is CASSDRAYTEAFF. The CDR3 region has the DNA TGTGCCAGTAGTGACAGGGCGTACACTGAAGCTTTCTTT.

The chain has TRBV6-6 and TRBJ1-1, with D unresolved. CDR3 length equals 12 residues. Trimming stripped 11 bases from V and 1 base from J, with 11 bases between. Germline V gene data show CDR1 as MNHNY and CDR2 as SVGAGI (reference sequence). Written as DNA, the CDR3 is TGTGCCGGCACCCGGTGGAACACTGAAGCTTTCTTT. Amino acid sequence: CAGTRWNTEAFF.

The chain recombines TRBV2 with TRBJ2-1; 9 positions match TRBD2. Germline loops: CDR1 SNHLY, CDR2 FYNNEI. The CDR3 length is 14 residues. Trimming removed 0 bases from V and 6 bases from J; junction bases left unmatched: 0. CDR3 DNA sequence: TGTGCCAGCAGTGAAGCTAGCGGGAGCAATGAGCAGTTCTTC. Translated, it gives CASSEASGSNEQFF.

This chain links TRBV29-1 with TRBJ1-1; no reliable D call. There are 13 residues in the CDR3. The germline V and J ends were trimmed by 5 bases and 5 bases, with 15 bases remaining between them. Per germline, CDR1 SQVTM and CDR2 ANQGSEA. CDR3 region: CSVKSEGGTEAFF. CDR3 sequence (DNA): TGCAGCGTTAAGTCGGAGGGTGGGACTGAAGCTTTCTTT.

The V gene is TRBV9, the J gene TRBJ1-6, with D hard to call. Trimming left V 4 bases short and J 6 bases short, with 14 bases between. Germline CDR1 and CDR2: SGDLS and YYNGEE. This CDR3 comprises 15 residues. CDR3 sequence: CASSPDGRGNSPLHF. The CDR3 DNA follows: TGTGCCAGCAGCCCAGATGGCCGGGGTAATTCACCCCTCCACTTT.